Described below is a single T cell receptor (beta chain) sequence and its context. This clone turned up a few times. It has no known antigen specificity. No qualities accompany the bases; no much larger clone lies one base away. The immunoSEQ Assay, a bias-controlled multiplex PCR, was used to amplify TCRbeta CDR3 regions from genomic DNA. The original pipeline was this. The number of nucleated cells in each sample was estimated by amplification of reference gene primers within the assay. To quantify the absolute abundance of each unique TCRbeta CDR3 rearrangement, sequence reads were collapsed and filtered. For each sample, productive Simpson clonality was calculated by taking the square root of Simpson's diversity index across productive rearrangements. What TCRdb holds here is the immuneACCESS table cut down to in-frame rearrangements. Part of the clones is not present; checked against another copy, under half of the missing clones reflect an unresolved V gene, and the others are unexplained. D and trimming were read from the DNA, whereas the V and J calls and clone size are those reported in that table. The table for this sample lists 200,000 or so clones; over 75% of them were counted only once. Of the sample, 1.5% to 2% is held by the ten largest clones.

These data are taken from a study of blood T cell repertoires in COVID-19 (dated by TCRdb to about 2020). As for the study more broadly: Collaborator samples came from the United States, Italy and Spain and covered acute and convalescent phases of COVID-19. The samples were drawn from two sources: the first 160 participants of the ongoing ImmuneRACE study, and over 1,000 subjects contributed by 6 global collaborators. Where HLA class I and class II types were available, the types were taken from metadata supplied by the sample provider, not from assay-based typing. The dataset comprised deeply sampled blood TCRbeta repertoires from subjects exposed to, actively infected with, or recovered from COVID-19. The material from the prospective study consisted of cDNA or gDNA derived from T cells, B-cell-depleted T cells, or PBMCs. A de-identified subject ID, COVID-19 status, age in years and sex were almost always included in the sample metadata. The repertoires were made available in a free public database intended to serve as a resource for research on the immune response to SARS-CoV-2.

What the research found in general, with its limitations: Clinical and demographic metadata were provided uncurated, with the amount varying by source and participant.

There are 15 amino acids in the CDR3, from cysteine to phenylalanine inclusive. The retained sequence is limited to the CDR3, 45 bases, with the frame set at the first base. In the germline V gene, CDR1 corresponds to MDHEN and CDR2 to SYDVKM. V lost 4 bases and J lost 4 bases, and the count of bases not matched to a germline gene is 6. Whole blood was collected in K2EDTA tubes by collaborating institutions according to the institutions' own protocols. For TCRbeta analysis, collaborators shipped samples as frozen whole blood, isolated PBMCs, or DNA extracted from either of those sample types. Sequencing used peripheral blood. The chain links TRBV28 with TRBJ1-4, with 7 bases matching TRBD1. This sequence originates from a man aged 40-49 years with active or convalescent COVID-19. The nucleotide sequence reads TGTGCCAGCAGTTACCCGACAGGGCTTAATGAAAAACTGTTTTTT. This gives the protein CASSYPTGLNEKLFF. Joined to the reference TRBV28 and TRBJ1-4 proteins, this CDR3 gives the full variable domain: DVKVTQSSRYLVKRTGEKVFLECVQDMDHENMFWYRQDPGLGLRLIYFSYDVKMKEKGDIPEGYSVSREKKERFSLILESASTNQTSMYLCASSYPTGLNEKLFFGSGTQLSVL.